What follows are 21 T cell receptor beta chains derived from one specimen sequenced in a study of technical replicates of blood from several donors. Produced via immunoSEQ multiplex PCR; TCRdb's table is partial and in-frame only. Of 45,000 to 50,000 clones listed, more than 85% are singletons. The sequencing sample was made of PBMCs. All receptors come from a human donor in good health. Some clones in this sample may be carry-over from other donors' samples.

DNA of the CDR3: TGTGCCAGCAGTGAAGCGCCCCTAGCGGGTCAAGAGACCCAGTACTTC. Its translation: CASSEAPLAGQETQYF. V gene TRBV6-1 combines with J gene TRBJ2-5, with TRBD2 matching over 8 bases. This CDR3 is built from 16 residues. Germline CDR1 MNHNS, CDR2 SASEGT. V lost 0 bases and J lost 2; bases outside the gene matches: 5.

This clone was counted only a few times. V usage is TRBV19 and J usage is TRBJ1-6; D gene uncertain. The CDR3 is 14 residues long. Trimming cost V 3 bases and J 5 bases, with 8 bases left between them. Germline lookup yields CDR1 LNHDA and CDR2 SQIVND (reference sequence). The CDR3 bases are TGTGCCAGTAGTATGACAAACCATAATTCACCCCTCCACTTT. It translates to CASSMTNHNSPLHF. The full variable domain, in which reference TRBV19 and TRBJ1-6 provide the parts outside the CDR3, is DGGITQSPKYLFRKEGQNVTLSCEQNLNHDAMYWYRQDPGQGLRLIYYSQIVNDFQKGDIAEGYSVSREKKESFPLTVTSAQKNPTAFYLCASSMTNHNSPLHFGNGTRLTVT.

The chain employs TRBV14 and TRBJ2-5, with TRBD2 matching 14 bases. CDR1 SGHDN and CDR2 FVKESK come from the germline V gene. The J segment lost 3 bases and the V segment lost 4 bases, leaving 10 bases of the junction unmatched. This CDR3 is 18 amino acids long. The CDR3 coding sequence is TGTGCCAGCAGCCGCCATGGACTAGCGGGGGGATCAGAAGAGACCCAGTACTTC. It is translated as CASSRHGLAGGSEETQYF. Based on the CDR3 plus reference TRBV14 and TRBJ2-5, the full variable domain is EAGVTQFPSHSVIEKGQTVTLRCDPISGHDNLYWYRRVMGKEIKFLLHFVKESKQDESGMPNNRFLAERTGGTYSTLKVQPAELEDSGVYFCASSRHGLAGGSEETQYFGPGTRLLVL.

The chain combines TRBV30 with TRBJ2-7; D is ambiguous. Trimming removed 2 bases from V and 4 bases from J, with 12 bases in between. CDR3 length equals 13 residues. The germline V gene has CDR1 GTSNPN and CDR2 SVGIG (reference sequence). The CDR3 bases are TGTGCCTGGAGTCTCGGGTCTAGATACGAGCAGTACTTC. It codes for CAWSLGSRYEQYF.

V and J are TRBV6-1 and TRBJ1-5; weak D call: TRBD1 (6 bases). Between the trimmed V and J ends, which lost 6 bases and 5 bases, there was a span of 11 bases. CDR3 length: 13 residues. CDR1 and CDR2 (germline): MNHNS, SASEGT. The CDR3 sequence is CASSRQVDQPQHF. The CDR3 DNA sequence: TGTGCCAGCAGCCGACAGGTCGATCAGCCCCAGCATTTT.

This chain links TRBV13 with TRBJ2-2, with 8 bases identical to TRBD1. Per the germline V gene, CDR1 is PRHDT and CDR2 is FYEKMQ (reference sequence). V lost 6 bases, J lost 1 base, and 4 bases stayed unmatched. The CDR3 loop spans 15 amino acids. The CDR3 DNA reads TGTGCCAGCAGTGTCGACAGGGGGAACACCGGGGAGCTGTTTTTT. Encoded protein: CASSVDRGNTGELFF.

The gene calls are TRBV23-1 and TRBJ1-2; no definite D call. TRBV23-1 is recorded as an ORF, its role being uncertain. The CDR3 totals 15 residues. The V gene lost 8 bases and the J gene lost 3 bases, with 19 bases spanning the gap. The CDR3: CASPPCGFRDYGYTF. CDR3 bases: TGCGCCAGCCCCCCTTGCGGTTTCCGCGACTATGGCTACACCTTC.

The CDR3 bases are TGTGCCAGCAGTCCCCTATCCTTGGACACCGGGGAGCTGTTTTTT. Translation gives CASSPLSLDTGELFF. The gene calls are TRBV25-1 and TRBJ2-2; D not certain. The V gene lost 5 bases and the J gene lost 3 bases, with 13 bases spanning the gap. Looked up from germline, CDR1 is MGHDK and CDR2 is SYGVNS. The CDR3 sequence is 15 residues long.

This chain links TRBV9 with TRBJ2-3; D may be TRBD2 (6 bases). Germline lookup yields CDR1 SGDLS and CDR2 YYNGEE. The CDR3 contains 13 residues. The germline V and J ends were trimmed by 4 bases and 1 base, with 7 bases remaining between them. CDR3 region: CASSPGGTDTQYF. The CDR3 DNA is TGTGCCAGCAGCCCGGGGGGCACAGATACGCAGTATTTT.

The CDR3 reads CASRWDYQRDTQYF. The CDR3 DNA is TGTGCCAGCAGGTGGGACTACCAGAGAGATACGCAGTATTTT. The V and J genes are TRBV2 and TRBJ2-3, with 7 bases lining up with TRBD2. The trim removed 6 bases at V and 5 bases at J, leaving 8 bases unmatched. The CDR3 sequence is 14 residues long. Germline CDR1 and CDR2: SNHLY and FYNNEI.

The V gene is TRBV11-2, the J gene TRBJ1-6, with 11 bases identical to TRBD1. Looked up from germline, CDR1 is SGHAT and CDR2 is FQNNGV. The CDR3 has 15 amino acids. Trimming took 5 bases from V and 6 from J; bases not matched to a gene: 3. CDR3 sequence (DNA): TGTGCCAGCAGCACCGGGACAGGGGGTAATTCACCCCTCCACTTT. Protein: CASSTGTGGNSPLHF.

This clone came up once. The J gene is TRBJ1-1, the V gene TRBV7-2; tentative D call: TRBD1 (5 bases). Trimming took off 3 bases at V and 4 bases at J, with 9 bases between the two ends. There are 13 residues in the CDR3. Germline CDR1 is SGHTA and CDR2 is FQGNSA. CDR3 residues: CASSLGGATEAFF. CDR3 in DNA: TGTGCCAGCAGCTTGGGGGGTGCCACTGAAGCTTTCTTT.

The V gene is TRBV9, the J gene TRBJ2-2, with unresolved D. The CDR3 has 12 residues. The V end lost 4 bases, the J end lost 2 bases, and 3 bases lay between the germline ends. CDR1 and CDR2 from the germline V gene are SGDLS and YYNGEE. As DNA, the CDR3 is TGTGCCAGCAGCCTAAACACCGGGGAGCTGTTTTTT. Its translation: CASSLNTGELFF.

The rearrangement joins TRBV25-1 to TRBJ2-1, with D possibly being TRBD2 (6 bases). Germline loops: CDR1 MGHDK, CDR2 SYGVNS. CDR3 length: 16 amino acids. With 8 bases removed from V and 0 bases from J, the gap between germline ends came to 17 bases. The CDR3 coding sequence is TGTGCCAGCTCCGAACGTAGCGGCCGCTCCTACAATGAGCAGTTCTTC. Translation gives CASSERSGRSYNEQFF. The full variable domain, its missing parts supplied by reference TRBV25-1 and TRBJ2-1, is EADIYQTPRYLVIGTGKKITLECSQTMGHDKMYWYQQDPGMELHLIHYSYGVNSTEKGDLSSESTVSRIRTEHFPLTLESARPSHTSQYLCASSERSGRSYNEQFFGPGTRLTVL.

The rearrangement uses TRBV7-9 and TRBJ2-7, with D maybe TRBD2 (6 bases). V shed 5 bases and J shed 6 bases, with 11 bases lying between them. The CDR3 is 12 residues long. Germline V gene lookup returns CDR1 SEHNR and CDR2 FQNEAQ (reference sequence). CDR3 protein: CASSQTSGEQYF. The DNA for the CDR3 is TGTGCCAGCAGCCAGACTAGTGGCGAGCAGTACTTC. The full variable domain, rest sourced from reference TRBV7-9 and TRBJ2-7, is DTGVSQNPRHKITKRGQNVTFRCDPISEHNRLYWYRQTLGQGPEFLTYFQNEAQLEKSRLLSDRFSAERPKGSFSTLEIQRTEQGDSAMYLCASSQTSGEQYFGPGTRLTVT.

The gene calls are TRBV6-5 and TRBJ2-7, with 9 bases fitting TRBD2. J gave up 6 bases and V 2 bases, and 8 bases lay outside the gene matches. The CDR3 runs to 15 residues. Germline-derived CDR1 and CDR2 are MNHEY and SVGAGI. CDR3 in amino acids: CASSYLEGLASEQYF. As DNA, the CDR3 is TGTGCCAGCAGTTACCTTGAGGGACTAGCAAGCGAGCAGTACTTC.

The chain employs TRBV7-9 and TRBJ2-7; perhaps TRBD1 as D (5 bases). This CDR3 contains 13 residues. V lost 2 bases and J lost 4, with 9 bases in between. In germline, CDR1 is SEHNR, CDR2 FQNEAQ (reference sequence). The CDR3 region is CASSLLQGYEQYF. CDR3 nucleotides: TGTGCCAGCAGCTTACTGCAGGGTTACGAGCAGTACTTC.

The J gene is TRBJ2-1, the V gene TRBV11-2; D not certain. Germline V lookup: CDR1 SGHAT, CDR2 FQNNGV. The CDR3 extends over 14 amino acids. Trimming cost V 5 bases and J 9 bases, with 17 bases left between them. CDR3 in DNA: TGTGCCAGCAGCCCTTCCGCGACCCCGGGTGAGCAGTTCTTC. It translates to CASSPSATPGEQFF.

This rearrangement joins TRBV6-5 to TRBJ1-2; D remains unclear. This CDR3 has 13 amino acids. From germline, CDR1 is MNHEY and CDR2 SVGAGI. V dropped 6 bases and J dropped 4 bases, with 12 bases sitting between them. For the CDR3, the DNA is TGTGCCAGCAGCGCCCTCCTTAGCTATGGCTACACCTTC. Its protein is CASSALLSYGYTF.

V usage is TRBV2 and J usage is TRBJ1-4; perhaps TRBD1 as D (5 bases). From germline, CDR1 is SNHLY and CDR2 FYNNEI. Trimming removed 6 bases at V and 12 bases at J, with 23 bases between. The CDR3 has 15 amino acids. The CDR3 protein is CASRPDGRSTGELFF. The CDR3 bases are TGTGCCAGCAGGCCGGACGGGCGAAGCACGGGGGAACTGTTTTTT.

The gene calls are TRBV19 and TRBJ1-4, with 7 positions matching TRBD1. This CDR3 contains 17 residues. CDR1 and CDR2 (germline): LNHDA, SQIVND (reference sequence). With 5 bases clipped from V and 5 bases from J, the junction kept 14 bases outside the gene matches. CDR3 region: CASSRNIWAGGNEKLFF. CDR3 DNA: TGTGCCAGTAGTCGGAATATCTGGGCAGGGGGAAATGAAAAACTGTTTTTT. The full variable domain, rest sourced from reference TRBV19 and TRBJ1-4, is DGGITQSPKYLFRKEGQNVTLSCEQNLNHDAMYWYRQDPGQGLRLIYYSQIVNDFQKGDIAEGYSVSREKKESFPLTVTSAQKNPTAFYLCASSRNIWAGGNEKLFFGSGTQLSVL.